A selection of T cell receptor beta chains follows, all from one sample in a study of somatic mutations in cytotoxic T cells in rheumatoid arthritis. Libraries were prepared by immunoSEQ multiplex PCR; TCRdb keeps only in-frame clonotypes and omits some of them. The sample records some 35,000 clones, 84% being singletons. The sample was CD8+ T cells sorted from blood. These receptors were taken from a man in his forties or fifties in good health. CDR3s include the opening cysteine and the closing phenylalanine or tryptophan. The D gene is left open where the match is weak. A clone size is listed for some rows: how often the clone was seen (once, few, many), or a class if it is expanded.

17 TRBJ2-3 TRBV2 TRBD2 NA CASSELAGGQTISTQYF TGTGCCAGCAGTGAGCTAGCGGGAGGGCAAACGATTTCTACGCAGTATTTT
14 TRBJ2-2 TRBV28 NA NA CASSLSQPTGELFF TGTGCCAGCAGTTTATCCCAGCCGACCGGGGAGCTGTTTTTT
15 TRBJ2-1 TRBV5-1 TRBD1 NA CASSSGTGGYNEQFF TGCGCCAGCAGCTCGGGGACAGGGGGCTACAATGAGCAGTTCTTC
13 TRBJ1-1 TRBV19 TRBD1 NA CATKDRKKAEAFF TGTGCCACAAAGGACAGGAAAAAGGCTGAAGCTTTCTTT
12 TRBJ2-3 TRBV5-4 NA NA CASSLSSDTQYF TGTGCCAGCAGCTTGAGTTCAGATACGCAGTATTTT
12 TRBJ1-2 TRBV15 NA NA CATSEESSGYTF TGTGCCACCAGCGAAGAATCCTCTGGCTACACCTTC
16 TRBJ2-7 TRBV28 TRBD1 NA CASSFRWDRGPVEQYF TGTGCCAGCAGTTTCCGTTGGGACAGGGGCCCGGTCGAGCAGTACTTC
15 TRBJ2-1 TRBV19 NA once CASNPTRKGYNEQFF TGTGCCAGTAACCCCACTAGAAAGGGCTACAATGAGCAGTTCTTC
13 TRBJ2-7 TRBV27 NA few CASSLGQIYEQYF TGTGCCAGCAGTCTAGGACAGATCTACGAGCAGTACTTC
14 TRBJ2-1 TRBV11-3 NA NA CASSLRGKENEQFF TGTGCCAGCAGCTTAAGGGGAAAAGAAAATGAGCAGTTCTTC
12 TRBJ2-7 TRBV29-1 TRBD2 NA CSVRLAGYEQYF TGCAGCGTTCGACTAGCGGGGTACGAGCAGTACTTC
11 TRBJ1-2 TRBV29-1 TRBD1 few CSGWTGIGYTF TGCAGCGGTTGGACAGGGATCGGCTACACCTTC
14 TRBJ1-1 TRBV5-1 NA few CASSLAGPNTEAFF TGCGCCAGCAGCTTGGCAGGCCCGAACACTGAAGCTTTCTTT
15 TRBJ2-1 TRBV11-2 NA once CASNEGRAPTLAEFF TGTGCCAGCAACGAGGGGAGAGCTCCTACCCTTGCAGAGTTCTTC
11 TRBJ2-5 TRBV11-2 NA NA CASSLWETQYF TGTGCCAGCAGCTTATGGGAGACCCAGTACTTC
14 TRBJ1-2 TRBV28 TRBD1 NA CASSLRGLGYGYTF TGTGCCAGCAGTTTAAGGGGGCTTGGCTATGGCTACACCTTC
13 TRBJ2-7 TRBV27 NA NA CASQGLSSYEQYF TGTGCCAGCCAGGGTTTAAGCTCCTACGAGCAGTACTTC
12 TRBJ1-1 TRBV29-1 NA NA CSVVETNTEAFF TGCAGCGTTGTAGAGACGAACACTGAAGCTTTCTTT
15 TRBJ2-7 TRBV6-5 TRBD1 once CASSYGVGQGNEQYF TGTGCCAGCAGTTACGGGGTCGGACAGGGCAACGAGCAGTACTTC
17 TRBJ1-4 TRBV11-2 NA NA CASSSGLTTYSNEKLFF TGTGCCAGCAGCTCCGGACTTACTACGTACTCTAATGAAAAACTGTTTTTT
15 TRBJ1-1 TRBV13 NA NA CASSSGWRGNTEAFF TGTGCCAGCAGCTCCGGTTGGCGCGGAAACACTGAAGCTTTCTTT
21 TRBJ2-6 TRBV13 NA once CASSPPSQSGTARAGANVLTF TGTGCCAGCAGCCCACCCTCCCAATCCGGGACGGCCCGTGCTGGGGCCAACGTCCTGACTTTC
12 TRBJ2-7 TRBV18 NA NA CASSPQVNEQYF TGTGCCAGCTCACCCCAGGTTAACGAGCAGTACTTC
12 TRBJ2-2 TRBV5-1 NA once CASRSEAGELFF TGCGCCAGCAGGTCGGAGGCCGGGGAGCTGTTTTTT
13 TRBJ2-5 TRBV7-2 NA NA CASSLDASKTQYF TGTGCCAGCAGCTTAGACGCGTCGAAGACCCAGTACTTC
13 TRBJ1-2 TRBV13 NA NA CASTIGINYGYTF TGTGCCAGCACCATAGGGATAAACTATGGCTACACCTTC
16 TRBJ2-7 TRBV14 TRBD2 NA CASSQSAREYPYEQYF TGTGCCAGCAGCCAATCGGCGCGGGAGTACCCGTACGAGCAGTACTTC
14 TRBJ2-7 TRBV5-4 NA few CASSLGSGAYEQYF TGTGCCAGCAGCTTAGGATCGGGAGCCTACGAGCAGTACTTC
16 TRBJ2-5 TRBV27 NA NA CASSVSLSPLGETQYF TGTGCCAGCAGTGTCAGCCTTAGCCCCCTGGGAGAGACCCAGTACTTC
15 TRBJ2-2 TRBV11-2 TRBD2 NA CASKAGGSYTGELFF TGTGCCAGCAAGGCGGGGGGGAGCTACACCGGGGAGCTGTTTTTT
15 TRBJ2-3 TRBV4-1 NA NA CASSQVDGPGDTQYF TGCGCCAGCAGCCAAGTTGACGGGCCGGGGGATACGCAGTATTTT
15 TRBJ2-5 TRBV27 TRBD2 NA CASSPLAGDQETQYF TGTGCCAGCAGTCCTCTAGCGGGGGACCAAGAGACCCAGTACTTC
15 TRBJ2-1 TRBV11-2 NA NA CASSTRIRASDEQFF TGTGCCAGCAGCACCCGGATTCGTGCAAGCGATGAGCAGTTCTTC
14 TRBJ2-3 TRBV27 TRBD1 NA CASSLGQGFDTQYF TGTGCCAGCAGTCTCGGACAGGGGTTCGATACGCAGTATTTT
12 TRBJ2-1 TRBV27 NA NA CASSHSRERSLF TGTGCCAGCAGTCACTCACGGGAACGGTCGCTCTTC
15 TRBJ1-1 TRBV11-2 TRBD1 NA CASSLPGQTYTEAFF TGTGCCAGCAGCTTACCGGGACAGACTTACACTGAAGCTTTCTTT